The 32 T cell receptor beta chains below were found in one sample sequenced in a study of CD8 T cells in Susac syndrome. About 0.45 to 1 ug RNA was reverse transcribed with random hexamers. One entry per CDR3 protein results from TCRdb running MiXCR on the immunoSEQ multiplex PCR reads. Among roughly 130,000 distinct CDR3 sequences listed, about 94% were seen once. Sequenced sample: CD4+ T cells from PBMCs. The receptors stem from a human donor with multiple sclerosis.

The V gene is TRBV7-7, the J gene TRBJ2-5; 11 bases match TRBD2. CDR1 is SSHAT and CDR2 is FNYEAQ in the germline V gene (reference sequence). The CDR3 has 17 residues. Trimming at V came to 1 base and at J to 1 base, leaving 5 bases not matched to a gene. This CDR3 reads CASSLGLAGLAQETQYF. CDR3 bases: TGTGCCAGCAGCTTAGGACTAGCGGGACTTGCCCAAGAGACCCAGTACTTC.

CDR3 sequence: CASSLMGGSGYTF. CDR3 sequence (DNA): TGTGCCAGCAGCTTAATGGGGGGCTCTGGCTACACCTTC. The chain couples TRBV7-3 to TRBJ1-2; tentative D call: TRBD1 (6 bases). V lost 1 base to trimming and J lost 7 bases, with 10 bases between them. CDR3 length: 13 residues. The V gene's germline CDR1 is SGHTA and CDR2 FQGTGA.

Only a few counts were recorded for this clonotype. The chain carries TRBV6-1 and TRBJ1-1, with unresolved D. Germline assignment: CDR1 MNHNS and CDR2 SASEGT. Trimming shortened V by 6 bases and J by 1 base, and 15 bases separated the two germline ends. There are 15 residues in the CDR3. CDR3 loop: CASRVAQVRNTEAFF. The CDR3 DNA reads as TGTGCCAGCAGAGTGGCTCAAGTACGGAACACTGAAGCTTTCTTT.

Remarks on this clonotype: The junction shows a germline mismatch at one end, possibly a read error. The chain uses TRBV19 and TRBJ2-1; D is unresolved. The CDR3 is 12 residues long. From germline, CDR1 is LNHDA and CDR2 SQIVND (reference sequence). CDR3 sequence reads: CANSYSLREQFF. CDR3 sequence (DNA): TGTGCCAATAGTTACAGTCTGAGGGAGCAGTTCTTC.

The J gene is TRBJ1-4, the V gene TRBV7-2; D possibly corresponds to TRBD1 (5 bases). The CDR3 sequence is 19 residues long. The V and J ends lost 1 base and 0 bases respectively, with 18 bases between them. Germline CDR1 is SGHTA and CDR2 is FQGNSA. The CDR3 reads CASSLVRGPRAATNEKLFF. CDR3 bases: TGTGCCAGCAGCTTAGTCCGGGGACCCCGGGCAGCAACTAATGAAAAACTGTTTTTT.

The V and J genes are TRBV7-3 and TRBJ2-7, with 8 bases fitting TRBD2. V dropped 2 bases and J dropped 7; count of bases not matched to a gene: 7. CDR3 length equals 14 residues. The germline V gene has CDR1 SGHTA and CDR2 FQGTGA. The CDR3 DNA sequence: TGTGCCAGCAGCTTAGACGGGGGGGCCGGGGAGCAGTACTTC. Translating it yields CASSLDGGAGEQYF. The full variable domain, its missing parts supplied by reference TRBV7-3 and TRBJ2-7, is GAGVSQTPSNKVTEKGKYVELRCDPISGHTALYWYRQSLGQGPEFLIYFQGTGAADDSGLPNDRFFAVRPEGSVSTLKIQRTERGDSAVYLCASSLDGGAGEQYFGPGTRLTVT.

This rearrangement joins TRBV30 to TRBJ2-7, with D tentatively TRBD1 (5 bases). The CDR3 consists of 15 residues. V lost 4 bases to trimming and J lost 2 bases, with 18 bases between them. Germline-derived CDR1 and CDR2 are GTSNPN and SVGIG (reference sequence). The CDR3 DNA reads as TGTGCCTGGACCCCAAACCCGACAGTGGCCTACGAGCAGTACTTC. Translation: CAWTPNPTVAYEQYF.

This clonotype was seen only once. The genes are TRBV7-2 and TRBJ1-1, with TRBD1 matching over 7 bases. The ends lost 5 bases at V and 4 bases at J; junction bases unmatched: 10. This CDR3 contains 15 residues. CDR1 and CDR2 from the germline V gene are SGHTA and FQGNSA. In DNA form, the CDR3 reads TGTGCCAGCAGCCTATACAGGGGAGGGAGCACTGAAGCTTTCTTT. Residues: CASSLYRGGSTEAFF.

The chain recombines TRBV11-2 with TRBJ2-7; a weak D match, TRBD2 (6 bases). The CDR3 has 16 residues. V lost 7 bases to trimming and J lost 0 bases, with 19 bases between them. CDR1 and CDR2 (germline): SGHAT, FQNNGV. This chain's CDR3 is CASIPSWAGSSYEQYF. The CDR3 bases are TGTGCCAGCATCCCCTCTTGGGCGGGGAGCTCCTACGAGCAGTACTTC.

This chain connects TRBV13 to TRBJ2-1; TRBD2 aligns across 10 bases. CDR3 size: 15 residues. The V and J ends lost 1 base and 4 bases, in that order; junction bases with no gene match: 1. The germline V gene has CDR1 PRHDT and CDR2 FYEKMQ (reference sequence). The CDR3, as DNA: TGTGCCAGCAGCTTAGCAGCGGGGGGGTACAATGAGCAGTTCTTC. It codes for CASSLAAGGYNEQFF.

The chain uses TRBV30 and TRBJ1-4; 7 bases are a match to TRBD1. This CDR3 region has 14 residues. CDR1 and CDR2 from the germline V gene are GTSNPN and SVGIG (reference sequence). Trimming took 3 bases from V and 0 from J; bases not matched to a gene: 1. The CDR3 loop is CAWRGTATNEKLFF. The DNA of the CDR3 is TGTGCCTGGAGGGGGACAGCAACTAATGAAAAACTGTTTTTT.

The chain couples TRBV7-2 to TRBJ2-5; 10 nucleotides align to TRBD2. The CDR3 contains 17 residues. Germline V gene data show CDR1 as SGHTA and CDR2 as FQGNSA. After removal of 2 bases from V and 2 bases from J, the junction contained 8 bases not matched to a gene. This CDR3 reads CASSLPGAGGPQETQYF. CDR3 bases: TGTGCCAGCAGCTTACCCGGAGCGGGGGGGCCTCAAGAGACCCAGTACTTC.

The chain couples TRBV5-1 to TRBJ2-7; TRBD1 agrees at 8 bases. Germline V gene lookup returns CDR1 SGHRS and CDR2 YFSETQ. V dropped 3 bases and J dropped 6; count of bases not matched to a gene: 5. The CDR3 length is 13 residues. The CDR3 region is CASSSGTGGEQYF. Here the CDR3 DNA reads TGCGCCAGCAGCTCAGGGACAGGCGGCGAGCAGTACTTC.

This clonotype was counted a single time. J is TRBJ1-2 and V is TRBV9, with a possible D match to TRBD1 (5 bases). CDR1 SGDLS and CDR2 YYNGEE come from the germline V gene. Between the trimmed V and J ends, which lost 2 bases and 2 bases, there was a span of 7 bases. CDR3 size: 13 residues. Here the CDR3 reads CASSVGDNYGYTF. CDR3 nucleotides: TGTGCCAGCAGCGTGGGGGACAACTATGGCTACACCTTC. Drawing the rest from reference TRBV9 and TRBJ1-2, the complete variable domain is DSGVTQTPKHLITATGQRVTLRCSPRSGDLSVYWYQQSLDQGLQFLIQYYNGEERAKGNILERFSAQQFPDLHSELNLSSLELGDSALYFCASSVGDNYGYTFGSGTRLTVV.

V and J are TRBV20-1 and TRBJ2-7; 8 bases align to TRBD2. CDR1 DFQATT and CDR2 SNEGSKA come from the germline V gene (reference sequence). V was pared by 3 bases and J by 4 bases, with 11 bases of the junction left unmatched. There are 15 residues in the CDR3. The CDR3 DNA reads TGCAGTGCTAGGCGGTCCAGCGGGAGCCAGTACGAGCAGTACTTC. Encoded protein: CSARRSSGSQYEQYF.

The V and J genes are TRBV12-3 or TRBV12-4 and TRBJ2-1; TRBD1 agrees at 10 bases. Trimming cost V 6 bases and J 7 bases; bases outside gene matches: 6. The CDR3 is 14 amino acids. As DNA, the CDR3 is TGTGCCAGCAGCCGGGACAGGGGTTTGAATGAGCAGTTCTTC. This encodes CASSRDRGLNEQFF.

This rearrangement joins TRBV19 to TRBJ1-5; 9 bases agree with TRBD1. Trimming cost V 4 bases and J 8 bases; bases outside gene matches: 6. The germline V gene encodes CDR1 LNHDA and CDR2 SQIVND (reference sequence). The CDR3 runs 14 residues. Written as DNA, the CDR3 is TGTGCCAGTAGTAAACGGGACAGGGTAGAGCCCCAGCATTTT. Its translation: CASSKRDRVEPQHF. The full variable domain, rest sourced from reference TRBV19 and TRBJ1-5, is DGGITQSPKYLFRKEGQNVTLSCEQNLNHDAMYWYRQDPGQGLRLIYYSQIVNDFQKGDIAEGYSVSREKKESFPLTVTSAQKNPTAFYLCASSKRDRVEPQHFGDGTRLSIL.

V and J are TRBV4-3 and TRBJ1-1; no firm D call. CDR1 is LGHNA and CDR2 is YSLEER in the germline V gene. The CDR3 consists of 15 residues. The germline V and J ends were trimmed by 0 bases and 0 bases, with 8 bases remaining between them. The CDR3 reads CASSQDPAMNTEAFF. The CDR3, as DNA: TGCGCCAGCAGCCAAGATCCAGCCATGAACACTGAAGCTTTCTTT.

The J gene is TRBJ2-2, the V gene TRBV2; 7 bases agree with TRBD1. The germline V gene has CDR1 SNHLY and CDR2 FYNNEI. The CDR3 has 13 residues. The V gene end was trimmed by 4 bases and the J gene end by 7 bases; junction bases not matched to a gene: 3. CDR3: CASSGQGFGELFF. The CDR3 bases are TGTGCCAGCAGTGGACAGGGATTCGGGGAGCTGTTTTTT.

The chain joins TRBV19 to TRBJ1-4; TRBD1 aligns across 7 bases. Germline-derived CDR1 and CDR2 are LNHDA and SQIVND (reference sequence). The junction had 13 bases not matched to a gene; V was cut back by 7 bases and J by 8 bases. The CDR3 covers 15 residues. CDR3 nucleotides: TGTGCCAGTACCTTCTTCGGGACAGCACGGGAAAAACTGTTTTTT. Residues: CASTFFGTAREKLFF.

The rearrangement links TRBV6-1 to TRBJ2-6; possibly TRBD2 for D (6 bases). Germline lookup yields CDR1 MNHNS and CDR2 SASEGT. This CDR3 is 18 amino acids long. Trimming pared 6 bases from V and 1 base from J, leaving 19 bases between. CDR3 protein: CASSNYGAGSSGANVLTF. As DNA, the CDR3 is TGTGCCAGCAGCAACTACGGGGCGGGATCTTCTGGGGCCAACGTCCTGACTTTC.

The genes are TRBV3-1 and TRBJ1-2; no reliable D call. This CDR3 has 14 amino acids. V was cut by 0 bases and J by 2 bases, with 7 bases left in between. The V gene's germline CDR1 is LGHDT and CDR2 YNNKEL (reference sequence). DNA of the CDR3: TGTGCCAGCAGCCAAGATACGGTCAACTATGGCTACACCTTC. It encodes CASSQDTVNYGYTF.

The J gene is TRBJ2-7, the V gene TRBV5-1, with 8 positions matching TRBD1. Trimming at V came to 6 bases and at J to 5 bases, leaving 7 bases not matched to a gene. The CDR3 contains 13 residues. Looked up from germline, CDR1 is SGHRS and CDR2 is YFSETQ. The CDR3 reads CASKSGQVNEQYF. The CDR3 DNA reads TGCGCCAGCAAATCGGGACAGGTGAACGAGCAGTACTTC.

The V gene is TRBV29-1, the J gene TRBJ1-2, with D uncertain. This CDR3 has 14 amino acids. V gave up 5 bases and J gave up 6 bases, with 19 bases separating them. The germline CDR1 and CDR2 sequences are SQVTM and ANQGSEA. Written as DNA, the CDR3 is TGCAGCGTTTCCGTGGACCTGTTAACGAATGGCTACACCTTC. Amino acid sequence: CSVSVDLLTNGYTF.

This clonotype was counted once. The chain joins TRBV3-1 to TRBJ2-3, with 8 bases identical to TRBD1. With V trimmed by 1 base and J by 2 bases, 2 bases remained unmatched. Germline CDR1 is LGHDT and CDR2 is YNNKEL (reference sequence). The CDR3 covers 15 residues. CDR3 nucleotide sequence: TGTGCCAGCAGCCAAGCGGGACAGGTCACAGATACGCAGTATTTT. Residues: CASSQAGQVTDTQYF.

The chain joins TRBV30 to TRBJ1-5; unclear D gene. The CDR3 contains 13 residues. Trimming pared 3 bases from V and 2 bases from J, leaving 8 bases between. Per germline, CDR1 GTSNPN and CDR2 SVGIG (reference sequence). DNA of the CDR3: TGTGCCTGGAGCAAGACGCGCAATCAGCCCCAGCATTTT. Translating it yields CAWSKTRNQPQHF. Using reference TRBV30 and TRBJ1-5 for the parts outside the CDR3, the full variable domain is SQTIHQWPATLVQPVGSPLSLECTVEGTSNPNLYWYRQAAGRGLQLLFYSVGIGQISSEVPQNLSASRPQDRQFILSSKKLLLSDSGFYLCAWSKTRNQPQHFGDGTRLSIL.

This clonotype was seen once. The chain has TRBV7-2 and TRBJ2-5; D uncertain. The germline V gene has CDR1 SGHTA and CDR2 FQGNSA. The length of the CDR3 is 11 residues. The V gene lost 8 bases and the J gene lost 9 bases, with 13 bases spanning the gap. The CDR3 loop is CASEISRAQYF. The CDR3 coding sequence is TGTGCCAGCGAGATCTCTAGGGCCCAGTACTTC. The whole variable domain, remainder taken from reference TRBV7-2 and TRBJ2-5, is GAGVSQSPSNKVTEKGKDVELRCDPISGHTALYWYRQSLGQGLEFLIYFQGNSAPDKSGLPSDRFSAERTGGSVSTLTIQRTQQEDSAVYLCASEISRAQYFGPGTRLLVL.

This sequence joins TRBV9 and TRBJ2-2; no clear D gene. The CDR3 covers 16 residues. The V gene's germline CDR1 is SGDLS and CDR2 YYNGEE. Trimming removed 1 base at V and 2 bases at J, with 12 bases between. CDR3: CASSVRERANTGELFF. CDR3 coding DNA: TGTGCCAGCAGCGTAAGAGAAAGGGCCAACACCGGGGAGCTGTTTTTT.

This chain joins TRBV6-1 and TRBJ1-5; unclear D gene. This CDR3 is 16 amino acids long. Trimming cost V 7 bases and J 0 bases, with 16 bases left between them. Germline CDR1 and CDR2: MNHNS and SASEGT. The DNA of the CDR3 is TGTGCCAGCATCCTCCCGGCGGGCTATAGCAATCAGCCCCAGCATTTT. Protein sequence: CASILPAGYSNQPQHF.

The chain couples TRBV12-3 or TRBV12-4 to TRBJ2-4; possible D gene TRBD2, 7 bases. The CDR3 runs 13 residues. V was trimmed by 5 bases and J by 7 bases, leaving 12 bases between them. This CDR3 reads CASSRGEGNIQYF. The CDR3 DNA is TGTGCCAGCAGTAGGGGGGAGGGGAACATTCAGTACTTC.

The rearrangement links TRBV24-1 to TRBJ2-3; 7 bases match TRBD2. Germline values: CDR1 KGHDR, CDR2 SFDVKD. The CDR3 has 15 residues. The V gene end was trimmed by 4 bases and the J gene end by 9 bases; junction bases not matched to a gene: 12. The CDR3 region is CATSDPTLTSDTQYF. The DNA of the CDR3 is TGTGCCACCAGTGACCCCACCCTCACTAGCGACACGCAGTATTTT.

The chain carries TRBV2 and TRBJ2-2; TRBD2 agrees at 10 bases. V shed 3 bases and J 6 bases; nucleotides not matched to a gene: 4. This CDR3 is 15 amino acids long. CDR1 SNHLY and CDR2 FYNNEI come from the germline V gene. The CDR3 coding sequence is TGTGCCAGCAGTGATTCCGGACTAGCGGCCGGGGAGCTGTTTTTT. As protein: CASSDSGLAAGELFF.